This TCR beta chain was recorded in a study of OX40 agonist ivuxolimab in advanced cancers. The table came from immunoSEQ multiplex PCR; TCRdb's copy has only in-frame clones and leaves some out. The sample has approximately 69,000 clones; roughly 89% are singletons. This CDR3 is 17 amino acids long. Germline trimming cut 2 bases from V and 7 bases from J; bases unmatched to any gene: 12. From germline, CDR1 is SGHRS and CDR2 YFSETQ. V usage is TRBV5-1 and J usage is TRBJ2-1; TRBD2 agrees at 10 bases. The sequenced sample was CD4+ or CD8+ T cells sorted from blood, obtained in a trial of the OX40 agonist ivuxolimab. The TCR sequence derives from an adult with an advanced solid tumor such as melanoma, head and neck, liver or kidney cancer. Here the CDR3 reads CASSFLPPGLAMNEQFF. In DNA form, the CDR3 reads TGCGCCAGCAGCTTCCTACCGCCGGGACTAGCGATGAATGAGCAGTTCTTC. The entire variable domain, with the rest obtained from reference TRBV5-1 and TRBJ2-1, is as follows: KAGVTQTPRYLIKTRGQQVTLSCSPISGHRSVSWYQQTPGQGLQFLFEYFSETQRNKGNFPGRFSGRQFSNSRSEMNVSTLELGDSALYLCASSFLPPGLAMNEQFFGPGTRLTVL.